A single sample gave rise to the 18 T cell receptor beta chains below, sequenced in a study of cytomegalovirus exposure and HLA in healthy donors. The PCR employed 60 Vbeta primers together with 13 Jbeta primers. Sequenced by immunoSEQ multiplex PCR; TCRdb stores in-frame clones only, minus some. The sample yields 63,000 or so clones, roughly 72% seen once. The material sequenced was PBMCs. Every receptor here comes from a woman in her twenties or thirties in good health and CMV-seropositive.

This clone was picked up one time. The V call is TRBV25-1, the J call TRBJ2-7; 10 nucleotides match TRBD1. Germline V gene sequence: CDR1 MGHDK, CDR2 SYGVNS. This CDR3 is 15 amino acids long. V lost 2 bases to trimming and J lost 6 bases; unmatched junction nucleotides: 7. The CDR3 coding sequence is TGTGCCAGCAGTGAACCTGGGACAGGGGTAGTCGAGCAGTACTTC. Amino acids: CASSEPGTGVVEQYF.

About this clone itself: The identical CDR3 is also encoded by other nucleotide sequences in the sample. The V and J genes are TRBV5-6 and TRBJ1-1; no clear D. The CDR3 consists of 13 residues. The V end was cut by 4 bases, the J end by 2 bases, with 9 bases between. CDR1 and CDR2 (germline): SGHDT, YYEEEE. CDR3 residues: CASSPGVNTEAFF. In DNA form, the CDR3 reads TGTGCCAGCAGCCCGGGAGTCAACACTGAAGCTTTCTTT.

The chain employs TRBV14 and TRBJ2-1; D perhaps matches TRBD2 (6 bases). Trimming took off 2 bases at V and 5 bases at J, with 13 bases between the two ends. The length of the CDR3 is 15 residues. Germline assignment: CDR1 SGHDN and CDR2 FVKESK. The CDR3 reads CASSQLSGLNNEQFF. The DNA for the CDR3 is TGTGCCAGCAGCCAACTGAGCGGACTAAACAATGAGCAGTTCTTC.

The rearrangement joins TRBV11-2 to TRBJ1-2; D unclear. Germline-derived CDR1 and CDR2 are SGHAT and FQNNGV. V lost 4 bases to trimming and J lost 1 base, with 4 bases between them. This CDR3 contains 12 residues. CDR3 bases: TGTGCCAGCAGCTCGGTTAACTATGGCTACACCTTC. Translation gives CASSSVNYGYTF.

The chain has TRBV4-1 and TRBJ1-2, with 8 bases that match TRBD1. This CDR3 has 14 residues. CDR1 is MGHRA, CDR2 YSYEKL, per germline. The trim removed 5 bases at V and 4 bases at J, leaving 6 bases unmatched. The CDR3 sequence: CASSARDRPYGYTF. The CDR3 bases are TGCGCCAGCAGCGCCCGGGACAGGCCCTATGGCTACACCTTC.

The gene calls are TRBV28 and TRBJ1-5; 8 bases align to TRBD1. The V gene end was trimmed by 8 bases and the J gene end by 3 bases; junction bases not matched to a gene: 18. CDR3 length: 18 residues. CDR1 is MDHEN, CDR2 SYDVKM, per germline. CDR3 sequence (DNA): TGTGCCAGCGACCCTCGAGACAGGGGAAGGACGTACAATCAGCCCCAGCATTTT. Translating it yields CASDPRDRGRTYNQPQHF.

The chain combines TRBV6-6 with TRBJ2-3, with 7 bases identical to TRBD1. CDR3 length: 16 residues. Unmatched junction bases numbered 13, after V lost 4 bases and J lost 6 bases. CDR1 is MNHNY, CDR2 SVGAGI, per germline (reference sequence). This CDR3 is CASSSRDSTKDDTQYF. In DNA form, the CDR3 reads TGTGCCAGCAGTTCCCGGGACAGCACGAAGGACGATACGCAGTATTTT.

This clone was seen a handful of times. The chain joins TRBV5-1 to TRBJ1-4; 8 positions match TRBD1. The trim removed 3 bases at V and 7 bases at J, leaving 2 bases unmatched. CDR3 length equals 13 residues. Germline loops: CDR1 SGHRS, CDR2 YFSETQ. The CDR3 sequence is CASSSGQGEKLFF. The DNA of the CDR3 is TGCGCCAGCAGCTCTGGACAGGGTGAAAAACTGTTTTTT.

The V and J genes are TRBV6-5 and TRBJ2-3, with TRBD1 matching over 8 bases. The V gene's germline CDR1 is MNHEY and CDR2 SVGAGI. The CDR3 has 12 amino acids. The V and J ends lost 4 bases and 14 bases, in that order; junction bases with no gene match: 8. The CDR3 DNA reads as TGTGCCAGCAGTTCAACGACAGGGGTTTGGTATTTT. Translating gives CASSSTTGVWYF.

This clone was seen a single time. The chain has TRBV7-9 and TRBJ2-1; TRBD1 matches 9 bases. The CDR3 extends over 15 amino acids. Germline assignment: CDR1 SEHNR and CDR2 FQNEAQ (reference sequence). V dropped 3 bases and J dropped 4; count of bases not matched to a gene: 4. The CDR3 DNA is TGTGCCAGCAGCTTCCGACAGGGGGTTTACAATGAGCAGTTCTTC. This gives the protein CASSFRQGVYNEQFF. The full variable domain, in which reference TRBV7-9 and TRBJ2-1 provide the parts outside the CDR3, is DTGVSQNPRHKITKRGQNVTFRCDPISEHNRLYWYRQTLGQGPEFLTYFQNEAQLEKSRLLSDRFSAERPKGSFSTLEIQRTEQGDSAMYLCASSFRQGVYNEQFFGPGTRLTVL.

The sample holds a few counts of this clone. The chain combines TRBV7-2 with TRBJ1-5, with D perhaps TRBD1 (5 bases). The CDR3 loop spans 13 amino acids. CDR1 SGHTA and CDR2 FQGNSA come from the germline V gene. V lost 5 bases and J lost 6, with 11 bases in between. CDR3 protein: CASSPRGSQPQHF. CDR3 in DNA: TGTGCCAGCAGCCCACGGGGGAGTCAGCCCCAGCATTTT.

The V gene is TRBV4-3, the J gene TRBJ1-5, with a possible D match to TRBD1 (6 bases). The CDR3 is 21 residues long. Germline values: CDR1 LGHNA, CDR2 YSLEER. The ends were cut back, 0 bases at V and 5 bases at J, with 29 bases in the middle. The CDR3 sequence: CASSQDLWGPPSMDFHQPQHF. The DNA of the CDR3 is TGCGCCAGCAGCCAAGACTTGTGGGGGCCCCCCTCCATGGATTTCCATCAGCCCCAGCATTTT.

The chain carries TRBV30 and TRBJ2-7; a weak D match, TRBD1 (5 bases). Germline CDR1 GTSNPN, CDR2 SVGIG (reference sequence). The CDR3 covers 13 residues. V was clipped by 0 bases and J by 2 bases, with 8 bases between them. CDR3 nucleotide sequence: TGTGCCTGGAGTGTAGGGGATCCCTACGAGCAGTACTTC. As protein: CAWSVGDPYEQYF.

The genes are TRBV5-1 and TRBJ1-2; maybe TRBD1 (5 bases). Germline V gene data show CDR1 as SGHRS and CDR2 as YFSETQ. V was trimmed by 0 bases and J by 6 bases, leaving 6 bases between them. This CDR3 contains 12 residues. CDR3 sequence: CASSLVGDGYTF. DNA for the CDR3: TGCGCCAGCAGCTTGGTAGGGGATGGCTACACCTTC.

The chain is built from TRBV28 and TRBJ1-2; the D gene is possibly TRBD1 (6 bases). The V gene's germline CDR1 is MDHEN and CDR2 SYDVKM. CDR3 length: 15 residues. V was trimmed by 6 bases and J by 3 bases, leaving 17 bases between them. DNA for the CDR3: TGTGCCAGCAGCCTGACAGGAGGACCGCACTATGGCTACACCTTC. Protein: CASSLTGGPHYGYTF.

The V call is TRBV28, the J call TRBJ2-7; TRBD1 might be the D (5 bases). Trimming pared 8 bases from V and 4 bases from J, leaving 15 bases between. Germline values: CDR1 MDHEN, CDR2 SYDVKM. The CDR3 loop spans 13 amino acids. This CDR3 is CASGPGKLYEQYF. The CDR3 nucleotides read TGTGCCAGCGGGCCAGGGAAACTGTACGAGCAGTACTTC.

The CDR3 here is CSAKSKETQYF. Here the CDR3 DNA reads TGCAGCGCAAAAAGCAAAGAGACCCAGTACTTC. The chain is built from TRBV29-1 and TRBJ2-5; no clear D. Germline CDR1 SQVTM, CDR2 ANQGSEA. The CDR3 is made up of 11 amino acids. The V end was cut by 7 bases, the J end by 3 bases, with 9 bases between.

This chain links TRBV5-1 with TRBJ1-1; 7 bases fit TRBD1. This CDR3 is built from 14 residues. Germline loops: CDR1 SGHRS, CDR2 YFSETQ. With V trimmed by 1 base and J by 5 bases, 5 bases remained unmatched. The CDR3 DNA follows: TGCGCCAGCAGCTTGCGACAGGGAGGAACTGAAGCTTTCTTT. Translating it yields CASSLRQGGTEAFF. Based on the CDR3 plus reference TRBV5-1 and TRBJ1-1, the full variable domain is KAGVTQTPRYLIKTRGQQVTLSCSPISGHRSVSWYQQTPGQGLQFLFEYFSETQRNKGNFPGRFSGRQFSNSRSEMNVSTLELGDSALYLCASSLRQGGTEAFFGQGTRLTVV.